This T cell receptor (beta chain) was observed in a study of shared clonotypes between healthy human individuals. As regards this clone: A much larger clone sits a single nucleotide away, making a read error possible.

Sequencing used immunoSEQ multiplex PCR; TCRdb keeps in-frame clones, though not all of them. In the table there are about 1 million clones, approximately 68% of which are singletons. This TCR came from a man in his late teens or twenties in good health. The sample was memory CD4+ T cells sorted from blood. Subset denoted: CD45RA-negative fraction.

The CDR3 DNA sequence: TGTGCCAGCAGCTTAGAAGGAAACACCATATATTTT. Translating gives CASSLEGNTIYF. The genes are TRBV7-8 and TRBJ1-3; the D is unclear. Deletions cut 1 base from V and 4 bases from J, with 2 bases between. CDR1 and CDR2 from the germline V gene are SGHVS and FQNEAQ. The CDR3 loop spans 12 amino acids.